This T cell receptor beta chain was recovered during a study of chemoradiotherapy in HPV16-positive cancers. To note about this clone: Its target is unknown.

Measured with immunoSEQ multiplex PCR; TCRdb has only the in-frame clones, and not every one. The sample yields 5,000 to 6,500 clones, about 81% seen once. Study findings and constraints: Non-HPV-specific T cells did not expand in tumors during treatment, whereas candidate HPV-specific clones and E7-related motifs did.

Sampling was done from a patient who underwent chemoradiotherapy. The TCR was taken from a human donor with HPV-associated anogenital cancer.

This CDR3 reads CASSPATSGQYNEQFF. CDR3 nucleotide sequence: TGTGCCAGCAGCCCCGCCACGAGCGGCCAATACAATGAGCAGTTCTTC. V gene TRBV28 combines with J gene TRBJ2-1; tentatively, D is TRBD2 (5 bases). Germline assignment: CDR1 MDHEN and CDR2 SYDVKM. Trimming left V 6 bases short and J 4 bases short, with 19 bases between. The CDR3 extends over 16 amino acids.